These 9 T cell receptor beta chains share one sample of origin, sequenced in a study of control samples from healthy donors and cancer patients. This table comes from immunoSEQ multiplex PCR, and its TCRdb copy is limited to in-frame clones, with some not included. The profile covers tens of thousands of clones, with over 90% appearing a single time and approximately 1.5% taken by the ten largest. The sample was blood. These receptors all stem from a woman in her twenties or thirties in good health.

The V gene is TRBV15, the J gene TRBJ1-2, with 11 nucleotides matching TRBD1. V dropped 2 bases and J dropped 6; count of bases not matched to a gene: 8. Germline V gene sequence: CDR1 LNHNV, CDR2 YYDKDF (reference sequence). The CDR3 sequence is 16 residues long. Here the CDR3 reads CATSRYGQGAGHGYTF. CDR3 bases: TGTGCCACCAGCAGATATGGACAGGGGGCGGGTCATGGCTACACCTTC.

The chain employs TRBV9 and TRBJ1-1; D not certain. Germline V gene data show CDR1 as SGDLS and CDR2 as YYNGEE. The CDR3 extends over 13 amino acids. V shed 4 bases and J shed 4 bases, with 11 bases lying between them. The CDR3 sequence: CASSFGDGTEAFF. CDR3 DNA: TGTGCCAGCAGCTTCGGAGACGGCACTGAAGCTTTCTTT.

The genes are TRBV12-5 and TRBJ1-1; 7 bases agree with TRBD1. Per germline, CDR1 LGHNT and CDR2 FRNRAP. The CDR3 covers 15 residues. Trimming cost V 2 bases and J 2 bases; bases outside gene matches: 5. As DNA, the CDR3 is TGTGCTAGTGGTTTGCCCCGGACAGGTAACACTGAAGCTTTCTTT. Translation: CASGLPRTGNTEAFF.

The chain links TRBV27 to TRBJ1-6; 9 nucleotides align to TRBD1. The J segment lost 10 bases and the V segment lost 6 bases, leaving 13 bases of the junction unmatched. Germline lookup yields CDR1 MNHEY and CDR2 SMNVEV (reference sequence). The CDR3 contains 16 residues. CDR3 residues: CASSNLPGQGYSPLHF. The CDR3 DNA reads TGTGCCAGCAGCAATTTACCGGGACAGGGCTACTCACCCCTCCACTTT.

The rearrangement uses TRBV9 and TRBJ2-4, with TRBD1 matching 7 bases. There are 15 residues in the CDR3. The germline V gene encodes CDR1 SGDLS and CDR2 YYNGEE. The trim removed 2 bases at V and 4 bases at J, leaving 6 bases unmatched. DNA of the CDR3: TGTGCCAGCAGCGTTGGTGACAGGGTTAAAAACATTCAGTACTTC. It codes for CASSVGDRVKNIQYF.

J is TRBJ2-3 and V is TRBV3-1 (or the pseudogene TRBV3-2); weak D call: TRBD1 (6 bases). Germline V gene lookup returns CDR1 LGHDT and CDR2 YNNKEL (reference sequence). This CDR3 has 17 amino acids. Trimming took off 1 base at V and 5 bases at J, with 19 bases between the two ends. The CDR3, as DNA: TGTGCCAGCAGCCAAGTCTCCAAGGGGGTTATGATAGATACGCAGTATTTT. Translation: CASSQVSKGVMIDTQYF.

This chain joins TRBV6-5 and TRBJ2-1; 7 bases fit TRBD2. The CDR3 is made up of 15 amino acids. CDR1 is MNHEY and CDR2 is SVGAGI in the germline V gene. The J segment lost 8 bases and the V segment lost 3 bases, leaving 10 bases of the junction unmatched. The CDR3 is CASSYSGLKFHEQFF. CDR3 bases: TGTGCCAGCAGTTATAGCGGGTTGAAATTCCATGAGCAGTTCTTC.

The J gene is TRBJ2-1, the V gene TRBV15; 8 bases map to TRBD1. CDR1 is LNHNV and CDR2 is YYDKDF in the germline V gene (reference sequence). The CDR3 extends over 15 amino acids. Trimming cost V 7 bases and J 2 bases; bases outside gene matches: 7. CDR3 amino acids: CATTLDREAYNEQFF. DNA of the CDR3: TGTGCCACCACCCTGGACAGGGAAGCCTACAATGAGCAGTTCTTC.

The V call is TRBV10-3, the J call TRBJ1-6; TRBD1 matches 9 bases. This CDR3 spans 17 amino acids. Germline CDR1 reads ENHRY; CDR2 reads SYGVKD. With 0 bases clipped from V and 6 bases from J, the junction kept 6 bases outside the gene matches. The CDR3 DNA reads TGTGCCATCAGTGAGTCAAGGTTGGGACAGGGTAATTCACCCCTCCACTTT. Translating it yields CAISESRLGQGNSPLHF.